A selection of T cell receptor beta chains follows, all from one sample in a study of T cells after yellow fever vaccination. TCRdb ran MiXCR on the 5' RACE reads and lists one entry per CDR3 protein. The data hold 300,000 to 400,000 distinct CDR3 sequences, with 8.7% observed a single time. The sample was PBMCs, taken on the day of the first yellow fever vaccination. The receptors come from a man between 18 and 35 years old who received the YFV17D yellow fever vaccine. Both conserved end residues are part of each CDR3. A D gene is named only where the DNA matches it firmly. Size is omitted from some rows. Given values are once, few, many or a class for expanded clones.

abundance	d_gene	len	v_gene	j_gene	CDR3aa	CDR3nt
.	.	13	TRBV6-1	TRBJ1-1	CATPRDFYTEAFF	TGTGCCACCCCCCGGGACTTCTACACTGAAGCTTTCTTT
few	.	14	TRBV6-1	TRBJ1-2	CAAHRGQGVYGYTF	TGTGCCGCCCATCGGGGTCAGGGAGTTTATGGCTACACCTTC
few	TRBD2	16	TRBV12-3/TRBV12-4	TRBJ2-1	CASSFLVAGGYNEQFF	TGTGCCAGCAGTTTCCTTGTAGCGGGGGGATACAATGAGCAGTTCTTC
.	TRBD2	18	TRBV11-1	TRBJ2-5	CASSSGLAGRRVRETQYF	TGTGCCAGCAGCTCGGGACTAGCGGGGAGGCGGGTCCGGGAGACCCAGTACTTC
.	.	13	TRBV14	TRBJ2-1	CASSQNSGDIQFF	TGTGCCAGCAGCCAGAACAGTGGTGACATTCAGTTCTTC
.	.	14	TRBV9	TRBJ2-2	CASSVERVSGELFF	TGTGCCAGCAGCGTAGAAAGAGTTTCCGGGGAGCTGTTTTTT
few	TRBD1	15	TRBV6-5	TRBJ1-2	CASSYEGNRGDGYTF	TGTGCCAGCAGTTACGAGGGGAACAGGGGCGATGGCTACACCTTC
.	.	17	TRBV5-4	TRBJ1-6	CASSLWGAAANNSPLHF	TGTGCCAGCAGCTTGTGGGGGGCAGCCGCTAATAATTCACCCCTCCACTTT
.	.	14	TRBV7-2	TRBJ1-3	CASSLAAVGNTIYF	TGTGCCAGCAGCTTAGCGGCGGTTGGAAACACCATATATTTT
many	TRBD2	19	TRBV6-4	TRBJ2-3	CASSLFSSGGPSSTDTQYF	TGTGCCAGCAGCCTATTTTCTAGCGGGGGACCGTCTAGCACAGATACGCAGTATTTT
.	.	17	TRBV7-2	TRBJ2-7	CASSLVGGGTSRYEQYF	TGTGCCAGCAGCTTAGTAGGAGGCGGTACTAGTAGATACGAGCAGTACTTC
few	.	15	TRBV7-2	TRBJ2-1	CASRRGIDYRNEQFF	TGTGCCAGCAGGCGGGGAATAGACTACCGCAATGAGCAGTTCTTC
.	TRBD1	13	TRBV11-2	TRBJ2-1	CTSRSTGQNEQFF	TGTACCAGCAGGTCGACAGGGCAAAATGAGCAGTTCTTC
many	.	12	TRBV4-3	TRBJ2-1	CASSRGLNEQFF	TGCGCCAGCAGCCGAGGGTTAAATGAGCAGTTCTTC
few	.	15	TRBV12-3/TRBV12-4	TRBJ2-3	CASSFSGSLTDTQYF	TGTGCCAGCAGTTTTTCGGGGTCTCTCACAGATACGCAGTATTTT
.	.	15	TRBV15	TRBJ1-4	CATSTDGAANEKLFF	TGTGCCACCAGCACGGACGGAGCGGCTAATGAAAAACTGTTTTTT
few	.	15	TRBV4-3	TRBJ1-1	CASSPQSRTVTEAFF	TGCGCCAGCAGCCCCCAAAGCCGGACAGTCACTGAAGCTTTCTTT
few	TRBD2	15	TRBV9	TRBJ2-1	CASSELAAGVNEQFF	TGTGCCAGCAGCGAACTAGCGGCGGGGGTGAATGAGCAGTTCTTC
few	.	13	TRBV6-1	TRBJ1-2	CASSPDISYGYTF	TGTGCCAGCAGTCCGGACATTTCCTATGGCTACACCTTC
few	.	14	TRBV20-1	TRBJ2-1	CSARDRRGYVPAFF	TGCAGTGCTAGAGATAGAAGGGGGTATGTCCCGGCGTTCTTC
few	.	14	TRBV20-1	TRBJ1-1	CSALGTLGSTEAFF	TGCAGTGCTTTGGGGACCTTGGGGAGCACTGAAGCTTTCTTT
many	.	14	TRBV30	TRBJ1-4	CAWSMEGEREKLFF	TGTGCCTGGAGTATGGAGGGGGAGAGGGAAAAACTGTTTTTT
.	TRBD1	14	TRBV5-4	TRBJ2-2	CASSSTGDAGELFF	TGTGCCAGCAGCTCAACAGGGGATGCCGGGGAGCTGTTTTTT
few	.	14	TRBV5-1	TRBJ2-5	CASSYRGSQETQYF	TGCGCCAGCAGCTATCGGGGATCCCAAGAGACCCAGTACTTC
.	.	14	TRBV12-3/TRBV12-4	TRBJ2-2	CASSLQGSTGELFF	TGTGCCAGCAGTTTGCAGGGGAGCACCGGGGAGCTGTTTTTT
.	TRBD1	16	TRBV14	TRBJ1-1	CASSLTGQGLNTEAFF	TGTGCCAGCAGCCTAACGGGACAGGGCCTGAACACTGAAGCTTTCTTT
few	TRBD2	14	TRBV20-1	TRBJ2-7	CSAPRAGGAYEQYF	TGCAGTGCCCCCCGAGCGGGGGGTGCGTACGAGCAGTACTTC
.	.	15	TRBV4-2	TRBJ2-5	CASSQVPGAGETQYF	TGTGCCAGCAGCCAAGTGCCGGGGGCGGGCGAGACCCAGTACTTC
.	TRBD2	16	TRBV5-1	TRBJ2-1	CASSLRTSGGVNEQFF	TGCGCCAGCAGCCTGCGGACTAGCGGGGGGGTAAATGAGCAGTTCTTC
few	.	14	TRBV2	TRBJ2-3	CASKPGFYTDTQYF	TGTGCCAGCAAGCCGGGCTTTTACACAGATACGCAGTATTTT
.	.	15	TRBV20-1	TRBJ2-1	CSASRGVGGFNEQFF	TGCAGTGCCAGTAGGGGGGTCGGAGGGTTCAATGAGCAGTTCTTC
few	.	14	TRBV29-1	TRBJ2-5	CSVEGGEVGETQYF	TGCAGCGTTGAGGGGGGAGAGGTCGGAGAGACCCAGTACTTC
.	.	15	TRBV18	TRBJ1-6	CASSPGATYNSPLHF	TGTGCCAGCTCACCGGGGGCGACCTATAATTCACCCCTCCACTTT
few	.	15	TRBV7-9	TRBJ1-1	CASSLGNRDPTEAFF	TGTGCCAGCAGCTTAGGTAACCGGGACCCGACTGAAGCTTTCTTT
few	.	16	TRBV5-1	TRBJ2-1	CASSLSPGIEGNEQFF	TGCGCCAGCAGCTTGTCTCCCGGCATAGAGGGGAATGAGCAGTTCTTC
.	TRBD2	15	TRBV5-1	TRBJ2-1	CASSLGGTSIHEQFF	TGCGCCAGCAGCTTAGGTGGGACTAGCATACATGAGCAGTTCTTC
few	TRBD1	12	TRBV29-1	TRBJ1-2	CSVDRTGGGYTF	TGCAGCGTTGATCGGACAGGGGGAGGCTACACCTTC
many	.	14	TRBV15	TRBJ2-6	CATSSRSGANVLTF	TGTGCCACCAGCAGTCGTAGTGGGGCCAACGTCCTGACTTTC
many	TRBD1	16	TRBV6-2/TRBV6-3	TRBJ2-2	CASSDLHRGYTGELFF	TGTGCCAGCAGCGACCTTCACAGGGGATACACCGGGGAGCTGTTTTTT
few	.	15	TRBV5-1	TRBJ2-1	CASSLGISGADEQFF	TGCGCCAGCAGCTTGGGTATCTCGGGGGCGGATGAGCAGTTCTTC
.	TRBD1	16	TRBV4-3	TRBJ1-2	CASSLGTAGERDGYTF	TGCGCCAGCAGCCTCGGGACAGCGGGGGAACGGGATGGCTACACCTTC
.	.	15	TRBV6-2/TRBV6-3	TRBJ2-2	CASRHTVGRPGELFF	TGTGCCAGCAGGCATACAGTGGGGCGCCCCGGGGAGCTGTTTTTT
few	.	15	TRBV6-1	TRBJ1-5	CASTHGGSSNQPQHF	TGTGCCAGCACCCACGGGGGTAGTAGCAATCAGCCCCAGCATTTT
.	TRBD1	14	TRBV11-2	TRBJ2-5	CASSQTGAGETQYF	TGTGCCAGCAGCCAAACAGGGGCCGGTGAGACCCAGTACTTC
few	.	13	TRBV6-2/TRBV6-3	TRBJ1-1	CASSYRANTEAFF	TGTGCCAGCAGTTACCGGGCGAACACTGAAGCTTTCTTT
few	TRBD1	14	TRBV7-9	TRBJ1-6	CASSRGQANSPLHF	TGTGCCAGCAGCCGCGGACAGGCTAATTCACCCCTCCACTTT
.	.	12	TRBV12-3/TRBV12-4	TRBJ2-1	CATSPEGNEQFF	TGTGCCACCTCTCCCGAAGGCAATGAGCAGTTCTTC
.	.	13	TRBV5-1	TRBJ1-1	CASSLVAGVEAFF	TGCGCCAGCAGCTTGGTAGCCGGGGTTGAAGCTTTCTTT
few	.	14	TRBV4-2	TRBJ1-5	CASSRLGLGQPQHF	TGTGCCAGCAGCCGACTCGGTCTAGGTCAGCCCCAGCATTTT
few	TRBD1	13	TRBV11-1	TRBJ2-7	CASSPRTGYEQYF	TGTGCCAGCAGCCCGAGGACAGGCTACGAGCAGTACTTC
many	.	12	TRBV5-4	TRBJ1-1	CASSLANTEAFF	TGTGCCAGCAGCTTGGCGAACACTGAAGCTTTCTTT
.	.	12	TRBV25-1	TRBJ1-2	CASGRGNYGYTF	TGTGCCAGCGGTAGAGGGAACTATGGCTACACCTTC
few	.	19	TRBV29-1	TRBJ2-3	CSVEDKGGLRRFSTDTQYF	TGCAGCGTTGAAGATAAAGGGGGACTTCGCAGGTTCTCCACAGATACGCAGTATTTT
.	TRBD2	18	TRBV27	TRBJ2-3	CASSLNPPSGGDTDTQYF	TGTGCCAGCAGTCTAAACCCCCCTAGCGGGGGGGACACAGATACGCAGTATTTT
few	TRBD2	13	TRBV20-1	TRBJ2-5	CSARAGGMETQYF	TGCAGTGCTAGAGCGGGGGGGATGGAGACCCAGTACTTC
.	TRBD1	12	TRBV7-8	TRBJ1-2	CASSEGAWGYTF	TGTGCCAGCAGTGAGGGGGCTTGGGGCTACACCTTC